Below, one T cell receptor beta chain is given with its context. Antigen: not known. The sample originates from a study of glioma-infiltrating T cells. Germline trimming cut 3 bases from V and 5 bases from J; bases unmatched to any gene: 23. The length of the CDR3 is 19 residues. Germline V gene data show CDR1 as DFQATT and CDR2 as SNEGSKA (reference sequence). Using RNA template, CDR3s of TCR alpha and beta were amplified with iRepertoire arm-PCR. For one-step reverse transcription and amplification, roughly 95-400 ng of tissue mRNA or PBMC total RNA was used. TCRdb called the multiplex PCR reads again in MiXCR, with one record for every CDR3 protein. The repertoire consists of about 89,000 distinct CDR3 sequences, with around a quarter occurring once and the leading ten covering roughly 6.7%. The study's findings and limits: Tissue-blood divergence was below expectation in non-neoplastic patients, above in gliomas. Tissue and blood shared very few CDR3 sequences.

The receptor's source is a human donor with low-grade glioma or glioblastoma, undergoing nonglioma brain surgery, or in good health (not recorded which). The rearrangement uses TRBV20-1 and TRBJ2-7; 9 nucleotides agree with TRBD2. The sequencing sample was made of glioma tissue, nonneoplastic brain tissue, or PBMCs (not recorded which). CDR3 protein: CSARAGAVFSGSLNHEQYF. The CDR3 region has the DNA TGCAGTGCTAGGGCAGGGGCGGTTTTTAGCGGGAGTCTTAACCACGAGCAGTACTTC.